This T cell receptor beta chain was identified in a study of T cells expressing NK-cell markers. On the study more broadly: The study drew TCR beta repertoires from sorted CD3+CD56+NKG2C+, CD3+CD56+NKG2C- and CD3+CD56-NKG2C+ T cells. Sequenced donors, eight in total, included seven who were HCMV-seropositive and one who was seronegative.

The CDR3 covers 15 residues. CDR1 SGHRS and CDR2 YFSETQ come from the germline V gene. TCRdb re-called the 5' RACE reads; every CDR3 protein appears as one record, without DNA. Its table lists 550,000 to 600,000 distinct CDR3 sequences. Sequencing used blood T cells: a sorted CD56 or NKG2C T cell subset, CD4+ or CD8+ T cells, or bulk PBMC T cells (not recorded which). The clonotype was recovered from a man younger than 35 in good health. This sequence joins TRBV5-1 and TRBJ1-2; TCRdb's assignment of TRBD1 cannot be checked, as there is no DNA. CDR3 amino acids: CASSLVWQGDSGYTF.